This TCR beta chain derives from a study of T cell clonotyping in hematopoietic cell transplantation. The CDR3 loop spans 17 amino acids. The V and J ends lost 0 bases and 0 bases respectively, with 15 bases between them. CDR1 is MGHRA, CDR2 YSYEKL, per germline. As for time point: recipient sample about 28 days before transplant, after cytoreduction. Repertoires were generated with immunoSEQ multiplex PCR, while TCRdb's copy carries only in-frame clones and drops some. Seen here are under 11,000 clones, roughly 90% observed once, and the top ten hold about an eighth. The specimen comprised peripheral blood mononuclear cells, sampled before stem cell transplant. This chain uses TRBV4-1 with TRBJ2-7, with D perhaps matching TRBD1 (6 bases). This receptor was obtained from a woman between 40 and 50 years old with acute myeloid leukemia. Some clones in this sample may be carry-over from other donors' samples. The CDR3 DNA reads TGCGCCAGCAGCCAAGATGAATCTGGACAGTTCTCCTACGAGCAGTACTTC. As protein: CASSQDESGQFSYEQYF.